This section outlines one T cell receptor (beta chain) sequence together with its context. Its specificity is unknown. These data come from a study of OX40 agonist ivuxolimab in advanced cancers. General observations from the study: Several nonresponders also turned out to have low normalized T-cell clonal expansion. Doses of 0.1 to 3.0 mg/kg were accompanied by clonal expansion of CD4+ and CD8+ blood T cells by week 6.

Clones were read by immunoSEQ multiplex PCR, and TCRdb kept only the in-frame ones, dropping some. Here the sample spans 60,000 to 85,000 clones, around nine tenths being singletons. Germline V CDR1 and CDR2: SGHRS, YFSETQ. This CDR3 is built from 15 residues. After removal of 5 bases from V and 4 bases from J, the junction contained 11 bases not matched to a gene. The sequence derives from an adult with an advanced solid tumor such as melanoma, head and neck, liver or kidney cancer. The chain combines TRBV5-1 with TRBJ1-1; TRBD1 agrees at 7 bases. The sample consisted of CD4+ or CD8+ T cells sorted from blood, taken in a trial of the OX40 agonist ivuxolimab. CDR3 coding DNA: TGCGCCAGCAGGAGACTGACAGGGTTTCCCACTGAAGCTTTCTTT. Encoded protein: CASRRLTGFPTEAFF.